This TCR beta chain came from a study of early T cells in non-severe SARS-CoV-2 infection. The CDR3 runs 18 residues. V was pared by 0 bases and J by 2 bases, with 15 bases between. Germline V CDR1 and CDR2: SGHRS, YFSETQ. A single record per CDR3 protein comes from TCRdb applying MiXCR to the 5' RACE reads. The sample lists some 60,000 distinct CDR3 sequences, more than 8.5% occurring once. Sequenced input: whole blood. The receptor comes from an adult who was a healthcare worker with PCR-confirmed SARS-CoV-2 infection or an uninfected control (not recorded which). The chain links TRBV5-1 to TRBJ2-6, with D unclear. In nucleotides, the CDR3 is TGCGCCAGCAGCTTGGATTCAGGCCTACTCACTGGGGCCAACGTCCTGACTTTC. Its protein is CASSLDSGLLTGANVLTF. Complete variable domain (other parts from reference TRBV5-1 and TRBJ2-6): KAGVTQTPRYLIKTRGQQVTLSCSPISGHRSVSWYQQTPGQGLQFLFEYFSETQRNKGNFPGRFSGRQFSNSRSEMNVSTLELGDSALYLCASSLDSGLLTGANVLTFGAGSRLTVL.